Listed here are 5 T cell receptor beta chains from one sample, sequenced in a study of shared clonotypes between healthy human individuals. Produced via immunoSEQ multiplex PCR; TCRdb's table is partial and in-frame only. The profile shows about 2.2 million clones, roughly 91% of them singletons. CD45RO-negative, CCR7-selected cells formed the naive CD8 fraction, which excluded terminally differentiated effector memory CD45RA+ cells. Sequences were obtained from naive CD8+ T cells from PBMCs. These receptors all come from a man aged 18 to 30 in good health. Some clones in this sample may be carry-over from other donors' samples.

This clone occurred once. The V call is TRBV6-6, the J call TRBJ1-1; D unclear. V was trimmed by 7 bases and J by 7 bases, leaving 10 bases between them. Germline CDR1 reads MNHNY; CDR2 reads SVGAGI (reference sequence). The CDR3 is 11 residues long. CDR3 sequence: CASTKGGEAFF. DNA for the CDR3: TGTGCCAGCACTAAGGGCGGTGAAGCTTTCTTT.

V is TRBV7-9 and J is TRBJ2-7; D is tentatively TRBD1 or TRBD2 (7 bases each). This CDR3 has 14 residues. Germline lookup yields CDR1 SEHNR and CDR2 FQNEAQ (reference sequence). V lost 8 bases and J lost 5, with 19 bases in between. As DNA, the CDR3 is TGTGCCAGCCGTAAGGGGGAGGGGGCGAACGAGCAGTACTTC. It yields the protein CASRKGEGANEQYF.

This clone has just one count. This rearrangement joins TRBV11-1 to TRBJ2-7, with D possibly called TRBD1 or TRBD2 (5 bases each). Trimming shortened V by 3 bases and J by 2 bases, and 8 bases separated the two germline ends. This CDR3 region has 13 residues. Looked up from germline, CDR1 is SGHAT and CDR2 is FQDESV (reference sequence). The CDR3 spells CASSFGAAYEQYF. In nucleotides, the CDR3 is TGTGCCAGCAGCTTCGGGGCGGCCTACGAGCAGTACTTC.

J is TRBJ1-5 and V is TRBV23-1; D possibly corresponds to TRBD1 (5 bases). TRBV23-1 is an ORF, and what it does is uncertain. Trimming took 0 bases from V and 0 from J, leaving 12 bases between them. This CDR3 comprises 17 residues. The CDR3 DNA is TGCGCCAGCAGTCAATCGGGGCGGGGGAGTAGCAATCAGCCCCAGCATTTT. Its translation: CASSQSGRGSSNQPQHF.

This sequence joins TRBV27 and TRBJ2-1; tentative D call: TRBD2 (5 bases). V lost 3 bases, J lost 2 bases, and 8 bases lay in between. The CDR3 is made up of 14 amino acids. Germline V gene sequence: CDR1 MNHEY, CDR2 SMNVEV (reference sequence). This CDR3 reads CASSFVAPYNEQFF. Here the CDR3 DNA reads TGTGCCAGCAGTTTCGTAGCGCCCTACAATGAGCAGTTCTTC.